The next 2 T cell receptor beta chains were all read from a single sample in a study of T cells expressing NK-cell markers. From its re-call of the 5' RACE reads, TCRdb lists each CDR3 protein once, without DNA. This listing includes about 550,000 distinct CDR3 sequences. Sequencing used blood T cells: a sorted CD56 or NKG2C T cell subset, CD4+ or CD8+ T cells, or bulk PBMC T cells (not recorded which). The receptors stem from a man aged 18 to 29 in good health.

The chain couples TRBV10-3 to TRBJ2-3. CDR3 length equals 12 residues. Germline CDR1 is ENHRY and CDR2 is SYGVKD. CDR3 sequence: CAISNAPDTQYF.

This rearrangement joins TRBV7-2 to TRBJ2-5; TCRdb calls TRBD1, which cannot be checked without DNA. The CDR3 has 17 amino acids. Germline V gives CDR1 SGHTA, CDR2 FQGNSA. This CDR3 reads CASSSTYRASYQETQYF.